This entry is about one TCR beta chain. Its antigen is as yet unknown. The germline V and J ends were trimmed by 0 bases and 8 bases, with 14 bases remaining between them. Germline V lookup: CDR1 GTSNPN, CDR2 SVGIG (reference sequence). The CDR3 loop spans 14 amino acids. In nominal health when sampled, donors likely had unrecorded immune exposures nonetheless. This entry belongs to a study of cytomegalovirus exposure and HLA in healthy donors. The PCR made use of 60 Vbeta and 13 Jbeta primers. Profiled with immunoSEQ multiplex PCR; TCRdb holds only in-frame clones, not every one. The sample is made up of around 150,000 clones, and the top ten hold over 1% of it. Study-level results: A later analysis linked a missense DCLRE1C variant to TCR beta V- and J-gene trimming. Data from an earlier analysis indicated that most TCR beta V segments were productive either about 87% or about 30% of the time.

The J gene is TRBJ2-1, the V gene TRBV30; a weak D match, TRBD1 (8 bases). The material sequenced was PBMCs. This receptor was obtained from a woman aged 55 to 70 in good health and CMV-seronegative. DNA of the CDR3: TGTGCCTGGAGTGTTGGAACAGGGGGGGATGAGCAGTTCTTC. Protein product: CAWSVGTGGDEQFF.